The rows below give T cell receptor beta chains drawn from one sample of a study of blood T cell repertoires in COVID-19. The repertoire was sequenced with immunoSEQ multiplex PCR; TCRdb's copy has only in-frame clones and lacks some. The sample shows around 100,000 clones, 82% of them seen only once. Sequences were obtained from peripheral blood. All receptors come from a man aged 55 to 70 with acute or convalescent COVID-19. Each CDR3 is given with its conserved first and last residue. A D gene is named only where the DNA matches it firmly. Size is stated for part of the rows, as once, few or many counts, or as a class when the clone is expanded.

V gene	CDR3 length	D gene	clone size	J gene	CDR3 protein	CDR3 DNA
TRBV30	13	NA	few	TRBJ1-2	CAWSIDSLYGYTF	TGTGCCTGGAGCATCGACAGCCTCTATGGCTACACCTTC
TRBV18	16	NA	few	TRBJ1-2	CASSQDSTPFFYGYTF	TGTGCCAGCTCACAGGATTCGACACCTTTTTTCTATGGCTACACCTTC
TRBV7-2	12	NA	NA	TRBJ2-1	CASSPSGNEQFF	TGTGCCAGCAGCCCGAGTGGCAATGAGCAGTTCTTC
TRBV7-2	15	TRBD2	NA	TRBJ2-5	CASSLPTSGVETQYF	TGTGCCAGCAGCCTCCCGACTAGCGGGGTAGAGACCCAGTACTTC
TRBV10-1	13	NA	NA	TRBJ1-2	CASSESGSYGYTF	TGCGCCAGCAGTGAGAGTGGTAGCTATGGCTACACCTTC
TRBV6-5	15	NA	NA	TRBJ1-4	CASTSGGGATEKLFF	TGTGCCAGCACCTCCGGGGGAGGGGCGACCGAAAAACTGTTTTTT
TRBV14	16	TRBD1	few	TRBJ1-2	CASSPYAGQGQVGYTF	TGTGCCAGCAGCCCCTATGCCGGACAGGGCCAAGTTGGCTACACCTTC
TRBV19	14	TRBD1	NA	TRBJ1-1	CASRYLTGDTEAFF	TGTGCCAGTAGGTATCTTACAGGGGATACTGAAGCTTTCTTT
TRBV7-2	13	NA	NA	TRBJ1-1	CASSLGTGGPAFF	TGTGCCAGCAGCTTAGGTACCGGGGGTCCAGCTTTCTTT
TRBV6-5	15	TRBD1	NA	TRBJ1-4	CASSPQGYFNEKLFF	TGTGCCAGCAGTCCACAGGGGTATTTTAATGAAAAACTGTTTTTT
TRBV18	13	NA	NA	TRBJ2-1	CASSPLASSEQFF	TGTGCCAGCTCACCTCTAGCTTCAAGTGAGCAGTTCTTC
TRBV7-3	14	NA	NA	TRBJ1-6	CASSLWADNSPLHF	TGTGCCAGCAGCTTGTGGGCAGATAATTCACCCCTCCACTTT
TRBV19	14	TRBD2	NA	TRBJ2-1	CASSIRGGDNEQFF	TGTGCCAGTAGTATCCGGGGGGGAGACAATGAGCAGTTCTTC
TRBV11-2	17	TRBD1	few	TRBJ1-4	CASSPPGQGVANEKLFF	TGTGCCAGCAGCCCCCCGGGACAGGGGGTGGCTAATGAAAAACTGTTTTTT
TRBV2	15	TRBD1	NA	TRBJ2-6	CARQGSPSGANVLTF	TGTGCCAGACAGGGGAGTCCCTCTGGGGCCAACGTCCTGACTTTC
TRBV7-9	15	TRBD1	NA	TRBJ1-4	CASSLQDREYGKLFF	TGTGCCAGCAGCTTACAGGACAGGGAATATGGAAAACTGTTTTTT
TRBV21-1	17	NA	once	TRBJ2-1	CASSKPGREGPNNEQFF	TGTGCCAGCAGCAAACCAGGGAGGGAGGGACCTAACAATGAGCAGTTCTTC
TRBV24-1	14	NA	many	TRBJ1-2	CATSDPLGGYGYTF	TGTGCCACCAGTGATCCCCTGGGGGGGTATGGCTACACCTTC
TRBV10-3	14	TRBD2	once	TRBJ2-1	CAISGGLSYNEQFF	TGTGCCATCAGTGGGGGACTATCCTACAATGAGCAGTTCTTC
TRBV6-4	14	TRBD1	NA	TRBJ1-2	CASSDSGTGNGYTF	TGTGCCAGCAGTGACTCGGGGACAGGGAATGGCTACACCTTC
TRBV7-2	15	TRBD2	NA	TRBJ2-1	CASRGLAVSYNEQFF	TGTGCCAGCAGGGGACTAGCGGTCTCCTACAATGAGCAGTTCTTC
TRBV5-6	15	TRBD1	NA	TRBJ1-5	CASSFRSGGFQPQHF	TGTGCCAGCAGTTTTAGGTCAGGGGGCTTTCAGCCCCAGCATTTT
TRBV7-9	14	NA	NA	TRBJ2-5	CASSSGGPGKTQYF	TGTGCCAGCAGCTCGGGGGGCCCCGGGAAAACCCAGTACTTC
TRBV6-5	15	NA	NA	TRBJ1-4	CASSYSGGRREKLFF	TGTGCCAGCAGTTACTCGGGAGGGAGACGCGAAAAACTGTTTTTT
TRBV20-1	15	NA	NA	TRBJ2-3	CSASYRDLVADTQYF	TGCAGTGCTAGTTACCGGGACTTAGTCGCAGATACGCAGTATTTT
TRBV7-8	14	NA	NA	TRBJ1-1	CASSLSPGGPEAFF	TGTGCCAGCAGCTTATCCCCCGGGGGACCTGAAGCTTTCTTT
TRBV5-1	13	NA	NA	TRBJ1-5	CASSPDSYQPQHF	TGCGCCAGCAGCCCGGACAGTTATCAGCCCCAGCATTTT
TRBV23-1	11	NA	NA	TRBJ2-2	CASKGAGELFF	TGCGCCAGCAAAGGAGCCGGGGAGCTGTTTTTT
TRBV5-6	15	TRBD1	NA	TRBJ1-1	CASSAFDRGATEAFF	TGTGCCAGCAGCGCCTTTGACAGGGGGGCTACTGAAGCTTTCTTT
TRBV30	14	NA	NA	TRBJ1-4	CAWSVPGWREKLFF	TGTGCCTGGAGTGTACCGGGGTGGCGTGAAAAACTGTTTTTT
TRBV30	14	NA	NA	TRBJ1-3	CAWSGGHSGNTIYF	TGTGCCTGGAGTGGGGGGCACTCTGGAAACACCATATATTTT
TRBV29-1	14	NA	NA	TRBJ1-4	CSVVQGLGIGKLFF	TGCAGCGTTGTCCAGGGACTTGGTATAGGAAAACTGTTTTTT
TRBV5-5	13	NA	NA	TRBJ2-1	CASSRDIYNEQFF	TGTGCCAGCAGCAGGGACATCTACAATGAGCAGTTCTTC
TRBV5-1	15	NA	NA	TRBJ1-1	CASSLEGRVNTEAFF	TGCGCCAGCAGCTTGGAAGGGCGGGTGAACACTGAAGCTTTCTTT
TRBV27	17	NA	NA	TRBJ1-2	CASTLTGFGSRSYGYTF	TGTGCCAGCACCCTCACAGGGTTCGGAAGTAGGAGCTATGGCTACACCTTC
TRBV6-2/TRBV6-3	16	TRBD1	NA	TRBJ1-6	CASSSPRTGEDSPLHF	TGTGCCAGCAGTTCCCCTAGGACAGGGGAGGATTCACCCCTCCACTTT
TRBV11-3	17	TRBD1	NA	TRBJ2-3	CASSSRAGTGSTDTQYF	TGTGCCAGCAGCTCAAGAGCCGGGACAGGAAGCACAGATACGCAGTATTTT
TRBV9	13	NA	once	TRBJ1-2	CASSVDSNYGYTF	TGTGCCAGCAGCGTAGACTCTAACTATGGCTACACCTTC
TRBV5-1	16	TRBD2	NA	TRBJ2-2	CASSTLAGGPPGELFF	TGCGCCAGCAGCACCTTAGCGGGGGGGCCTCCCGGGGAGCTGTTTTTT
TRBV7-2	16	TRBD2	NA	TRBJ2-3	CASSLTSGGAGDTQYF	TGTGCCAGCAGCTTAACTAGCGGGGGGGCCGGGGATACGCAGTATTTT
TRBV19	15	NA	few	TRBJ1-4	CASSIRGTFNEKLFF	TGTGCCAGTAGTATAAGAGGCACCTTTAATGAAAAACTGTTTTTT
TRBV7-3	15	TRBD1	NA	TRBJ2-1	CASSLTGDRYNEQFF	TGTGCCAGCAGCTTAACAGGGGACAGGTACAATGAGCAGTTCTTC
TRBV2	13	NA	NA	TRBJ2-7	CASSEYRLYEQYF	TGTGCCAGCAGTGAATACAGGCTCTACGAGCAGTACTTC
TRBV4-1	19	TRBD2	NA	TRBJ2-6	CASSHIGLAEISGANVLTF	TGCGCCAGCAGCCACATTGGACTAGCGGAGATCTCTGGGGCCAACGTCCTGACTTTC
TRBV3-1/TRBV3-2	17	TRBD2	NA	TRBJ2-1	CASSQSLTSGGRNEQFF	TGTGCCAGCAGCCAATCATTGACTAGCGGGGGACGAAATGAGCAGTTCTTC
TRBV7-9	17	TRBD1	NA	TRBJ1-4	CASTPGTVVKGGEKLFF	TGTGCCAGCACCCCGGGGACAGTAGTCAAAGGAGGTGAAAAACTGTTTTTT
TRBV30	15	TRBD1	few	TRBJ1-6	CAWRIEQGADSPLHF	TGTGCCTGGAGGATAGAACAGGGGGCGGATTCACCCCTCCACTTT
TRBV7-9	13	TRBD1	few	TRBJ1-4	CASSAGGTEKLFF	TGTGCCAGCAGCGCAGGGGGGACCGAAAAACTGTTTTTT
TRBV6-5	14	NA	NA	TRBJ2-7	CASSTKEPPYEQYF	TGTGCCAGCAGTACAAAGGAGCCCCCCTACGAGCAGTACTTC
TRBV6-5	16	TRBD1	NA	TRBJ1-2	CASSYSSGQGARGYTF	TGTGCCAGCAGTTACTCGTCGGGACAGGGGGCGCGAGGCTACACCTTC
TRBV18	15	NA	NA	TRBJ2-2	CASSPPEPRPRELFF	TGTGCCAGCTCACCACCGGAGCCCCGCCCTAGGGAGCTGTTTTTT
TRBV6-4	15	TRBD1	NA	TRBJ1-5	CASSETGTGGQPQHF	TGTGCCAGCAGCGAAACCGGGACAGGGGGACAGCCCCAGCATTTT
TRBV19	14	NA	few	TRBJ1-3	CASSSSQGLDTIYF	TGTGCCAGTAGTTCTTCACAGGGTTTGGACACCATATATTTT
TRBV7-3	15	NA	few	TRBJ2-5	CASSSTPGFQETQYF	TGTGCCAGCAGCTCCACCCCGGGATTTCAAGAGACCCAGTACTTC
TRBV25-1	14	TRBD2	once	TRBJ2-3	CASRQAGGTDTQYF	TGTGCCAGCAGGCAAGCGGGGGGCACAGATACGCAGTATTTT
TRBV3-1/TRBV3-2	14	TRBD1	NA	TRBJ1-6	CASSQGTGISPLHF	TGTGCCAGCAGCCAAGGGACAGGGATTTCACCCCTCCACTTT
TRBV5-1	16	TRBD1	NA	TRBJ1-1	CASSSMRQGPWDEAFF	TGCGCCAGCAGCTCTATGCGACAGGGGCCTTGGGATGAAGCTTTCTTT